Below are 22 T cell receptor beta chains sequenced from a single sample in a study of tumor-infiltrating lymphocytes in primary liver carcinoma (dated by TCRdb to the late 2010s). RNA from unsorted whole blood was extracted with TRIzol reagent, and germline DNA was obtained with the DNeasy Blood & Tissue kit. Sequenced on an Illumina HiSeq 2500. Using a constant-region primer and ProtoScript II reverse transcriptase, TCRbeta-specific cDNA was reverse-transcribed from about 460 ng total RNA. TCRbeta libraries were built with three nested multiplex PCR rounds, a slightly modified ARM-PCR procedure. Each of the first two PCR rounds ran for approximately 10 cycles and used multiplex TRBV1-TRBV30 forward primers together with a Cbeta reverse primer. Using fastp trimming at Q25 and MiXCR clonotype assembly, TCRdb reanalyzed the public sequencing data and kept in-frame beta chains. Rows with one shared CDR3 protein collapse into an entry with the most common genes and DNA. This sample comprises about 200,000 distinct CDR3 sequences, approximately 64% of them detected only once. Jointly, the top ten make up around 7.1% of the sample.

The material sequenced was peripheral blood. The receptors stem from a woman aged 55-70 years with primary liver carcinoma and hepatitis B virus infection.

The rearrangement links TRBV10-1 to TRBJ2-3, with a possible D match to TRBD1 (5 bases). V dropped 4 bases and J dropped 6 bases, with 8 bases sitting between them. The germline CDR1 and CDR2 sequences are WNHNN and SYGVQD (reference sequence). The CDR3 loop spans 12 amino acids. The CDR3 DNA follows: TGCGCCAGCAGTGGACAGTCTGATACGCAGTATTTT. Its protein is CASSGQSDTQYF.

This clonotype was observed a few times. The DNA of the CDR3 is TGTGCTAGTGGCATCTCCCTGGACACACAAGAGACCCAGTACTTC. The encoded protein is CASGISLDTQETQYF. The V call is TRBV12-5, the J call TRBJ2-5, with D perhaps TRBD1 (5 bases). V gave up 6 bases and J gave up 2 bases, with 16 bases separating them. From germline, CDR1 is LGHNT and CDR2 FRNRAP. This CDR3 has 15 residues.

Note on this clonotype: A much larger clone lies one base from this, so it may be a read error. The chain couples TRBV6-1 to TRBJ2-2; 11 bases align to TRBD1. The CDR3 totals 16 residues. Germline loops: CDR1 MNHNS, CDR2 SASEGT. The CDR3: CANSAPGQGGSGELFF. CDR3 nucleotide sequence: TGTGCCAACAGTGCCCCGGGACAGGGGGGCTCCGGGGAGCTGTTTTTT.

As regards this clonotype: It may be a read error: a sequence one base away is much more abundant. The CDR3 protein is CASSYGGMVNKQFF. The CDR3 DNA reads TGTGCCAGCAGTTACGGGGGAATGGTGAATAAGCAGTTCTTC. The rearrangement uses TRBV6-5 and TRBJ2-1; D possibly uses TRBD1 or TRBD2 (5 bases each). Germline-derived CDR1 and CDR2 are MNHEY and SVGAGI. The CDR3 is 14 amino acids. Trimming cost V 2 bases and J 11 bases, with 16 bases left between them.

This sequence joins TRBV28 and TRBJ2-1, with D perhaps being TRBD1 or TRBD2 (5 bases each). Germline CDR1 reads MDHEN; CDR2 reads SYDVKM. The CDR3 spans 14 residues. The V gene lost 10 bases and the J gene lost 4 bases, with 17 bases spanning the gap. Written as DNA, the CDR3 is TGTGCCACTCAATGGGACCATGGGTACAATGAGCAGTTCTTC. Translation: CATQWDHGYNEQFF.

As regards this clonotype: A much larger clone sits a single nucleotide away, making a read error possible. The rearrangement joins TRBV12-5 to TRBJ2-5; the match to TRBD2 covers 7 bases. The CDR3 extends over 13 amino acids. Germline lookup yields CDR1 LGHNT and CDR2 FRNRAP. DNA for the CDR3: TGTGCTAGTGCCATAAGCGGGAAAGGGACCCATTACTTC. Amino acids: CASAISGKGTHYF.

This chain links TRBV11-3 with TRBJ2-1; 7 bases agree with TRBD2. Germline CDR1 and CDR2: SGHNT and YENEEA. There are 16 residues in the CDR3. CDR3 DNA sequence: TGTACCATCAGCTTAGACCCTAGCGGACCCTACAATGAGCAGTTCTTC. Amino acids: CTISLDPSGPYNEQFF.

Concerning this clonotype: One base away lies a much larger clone, so this may be a sequencing read error. This chain joins TRBV12-3 or TRBV12-4 and TRBJ2-1, with D possibly matching TRBD2 (5 bases). The CDR3 runs 13 residues. V shed 9 bases and J shed 7 bases, with 16 bases lying between them. As DNA, the CDR3 is TGTGCCAGAACGAGGGTCCGGAATAATGAGCAGTTCTTC. This sequence encodes CARTRVRNNEQFF.

On this clonotype itself: A read error may account for a junction end that differs from germline. The rearrangement joins TRBV5-1 to TRBJ2-1; TRBD2 aligns across 12 bases. The CDR3 consists of 17 residues. The germline gives CDR1 SGHRS, CDR2 YFSETQ. CDR3 coding DNA: TGCGCCAGCAGCTCTCTAGCGGGAGGGCCTCAGAACAATGAGCAGCTCTTC. This translates into CASSSLAGGPQNNEQLF.

This clonotype has ten or more counts. The J gene is TRBJ1-2, the V gene TRBV6-1; D not resolved. The CDR3 has 13 amino acids. The V gene's germline CDR1 is MNHNS and CDR2 SASEGT. The V end lost 7 bases, the J end lost 8 bases, and 17 bases lay between the germline ends. CDR3 sequence (DNA): TGTGCCAGCACTCTTCTCGGTGGTTGGGGCTACACCTTC. It yields the protein CASTLLGGWGYTF.

This chain links TRBV24-1 with TRBJ2-1; 16 bases agree with TRBD2. Germline V CDR1 and CDR2: KGHDR, SFDVKD. This CDR3 contains 16 residues. Trimming removed 4 bases from V and 11 bases from J; junction bases left unmatched: 7. The chain's CDR3 is CATSDPGLAGGDKQFF. DNA for the CDR3: TGTGCCACCAGTGACCCGGGACTAGCGGGAGGGGATAAGCAGTTCTTC.

V is TRBV5-1 and J is TRBJ1-5; D might be TRBD1 (6 bases). Germline V gene lookup returns CDR1 SGHRS and CDR2 YFSETQ. Trimming shortened V by 5 bases and J by 5 bases, and 17 bases separated the two germline ends. The CDR3 consists of 15 residues. The CDR3 here is CASSYGGLGDQPQHF. The CDR3 bases are TGCGCCAGCAGTTACGGGGGGCTAGGCGATCAGCCCCAGCATTTT.

This clonotype came up many times. The chain recombines TRBV6-5 with TRBJ1-1; the D gene is possibly TRBD1 (5 bases). Trimming stripped 7 bases from V and 4 bases from J, with 16 bases between. The V gene's germline CDR1 is MNHEY and CDR2 SVGAGI. The CDR3 contains 14 residues. CDR3 bases: TGTGCCAGCATCATGACAGCTTTGGGCACTGAAGCTTTCTTT. Its translation: CASIMTALGTEAFF.

J is TRBJ1-3 and V is TRBV30; maybe TRBD1 (6 bases). Germline-derived CDR1 and CDR2 are GTSNPN and SVGIG (reference sequence). The CDR3 is made up of 15 amino acids. V was pared by 4 bases and J by 4 bases, with 17 bases between. The CDR3 DNA follows: TGTGCCTGGAACGCTATACAGGGTTTAGGAAACACCATATATTTT. Translated, it gives CAWNAIQGLGNTIYF.

To note about this clonotype: One end of the junction does not line up with germline, which may come from a read error. V usage is TRBV6-5 and J usage is TRBJ2-2; no clear D. There are 14 residues in the CDR3. The germline V gene has CDR1 MNHEY and CDR2 SVGAGI. This chain's CDR3 is CASSYNTRTRELFF. The CDR3 DNA reads TGTGCCAGCAGTTACAATACGCGCACCAGGGAGCTGTTTTTT.

Note on this clonotype: The missing conserved phenylalanine or tryptophan at the end of this CDR3 makes a read error likely. The rearrangement links TRBV11-2 to TRBJ2-7; D ambiguous. This CDR3 spans 15 amino acids. Germline loops: CDR1 SGHAT, CDR2 FQNNGV. V gave up 5 bases and J gave up 2 bases, with 16 bases separating them. In DNA, the CDR3 is TGTGCCAGCAGCCCCATCCTGGGTATGACCTACGAGCAGTACTCA. Residues: CASSPILGMTYEQYS.

With respect to this clonotype: One end of the junction fails to match germline, which may point to a read error. The rearrangement joins TRBV7-8 to TRBJ2-3; D is unresolved. This CDR3 region has 15 residues. Germline assignment: CDR1 SGHVS and CDR2 FQNEAQ. The CDR3 spells CASSWSSRSTDTQYF. DNA of the CDR3: TGCGCCAGCAGCTGGAGTAGCAGGAGTACAGATACGCAGTATTTT. Drawing the rest from reference TRBV7-8 and TRBJ2-3, the complete variable domain is GAGVSQSPRYKVAKRGQDVALRCDPISGHVSLFWYQQALGQGPEFLTYFQNEAQLDKSGLPSDRFFAERPEGSVSTLKIQRTQQEDSAVYLCASSWSSRSTDTQYFGPGTRLTVL.

This clonotype occurred a few times. DNA for the CDR3: TGCGCCAGCAGCTTCCAGGGTCGAGCCTACGAGCAGTACTTC. As protein: CASSFQGRAYEQYF. The genes are TRBV5-1 and TRBJ2-7; D is perhaps TRBD1 (5 bases). Germline values: CDR1 SGHRS, CDR2 YFSETQ. This CDR3 comprises 14 residues. V lost 2 bases and J lost 2, with 11 bases in between.

This sequence joins TRBV7-3 and TRBJ2-1; tentatively, D is TRBD2 (6 bases). Trimming cost V 0 bases and J 9 bases, with 12 bases left between them. Germline CDR1 and CDR2: SGHTA and FQGTGA. This CDR3 spans 14 amino acids. The DNA of the CDR3 is TGTGCCAGCAGCTTAACTAGCGGTACGGCTGAGCAGTTCTTC. Residues: CASSLTSGTAEQFF.

In regard to this clonotype: Here the CDR3 omits its conserved ending phenylalanine or tryptophan, so a read error is the likely source. The rearrangement uses TRBV27 and TRBJ2-1; perhaps D is TRBD1 or TRBD2 (5 bases each). This CDR3 region has 11 residues. V was cut by 8 bases and J by 9 bases, with 11 bases left in between. CDR1 MNHEY and CDR2 SMNVEV come from the germline V gene (reference sequence). The CDR3 nucleotides read TGTGCCAGCGGGGACGATGGTGAGCAGTTCATC. Its protein product is CASGDDGEQFI.

On this clonotype itself: One end of the junction fails to match germline, which may point to a read error. The CDR3 spells CASSHGTGSYEQYF. CDR3 bases: TGTGCCAGCAGCCATGGGACAGGCTCCTACGAGCAGTATTTC. This rearrangement joins TRBV11-2 to TRBJ2-7, with 8 nucleotides matching TRBD1. Germline values: CDR1 SGHAT, CDR2 FQNNGV. The CDR3 has 14 residues.

This clonotype was counted once. At one of its ends the junction is not consistent with the germline gene, which may arise from a read error. The chain links TRBV28 to TRBJ1-4, with 8 bases identical to TRBD1. The germline V gene has CDR1 MDHEN and CDR2 SYDVKM. The CDR3 length is 16 residues. CDR3 in DNA: TGTGCCGGCAGTTCTCCCAGGGGGCGGATTAATGAAAAACTGTTTTTT. As protein: CAGSSPRGRINEKLFF. Looking up the rest from reference TRBV28 and TRBJ1-4 gives the full variable domain: DVKVTQSSRYLVKRTGEKVFLECVQDMDHENMFWYRQDPGLGLRLIYFSYDVKMKEKGDIPEGYSVSREKKERFSLILESASTNQTSMYLCAGSSPRGRINEKLFFGSGTQLSVL.